This T cell receptor beta chain was recovered during a study of cytomegalovirus exposure and HLA in healthy donors. General observations from the study: The authors later found most CMV-associated TCR beta chains appeared HLA-restricted. In vitro assays verified that a few CMV-associated chains recognized CMV antigens specifically.

The CDR3 consists of 14 residues. The V end was cut by 8 bases, the J end by 1 base, with 17 bases between. Germline V CDR1 and CDR2: SQVTM, ANQGSEA. Primers for the PCR totalled 60 Vbeta and 13 Jbeta. The protocol was immunoSEQ multiplex PCR, while the TCRdb copy is restricted to in-frame clones and leaves out a portion. Of approximately 190,000 clones listed, 81% are singletons. As for this clone: Its specificity is unknown.

The chain joins TRBV29-1 to TRBJ1-1; D perhaps matches TRBD1 (6 bases). The specimen sequenced was PBMCs. The receptor was derived from a man aged 45-65 years in good health and CMV-seronegative. The CDR3 loop reads CSSDTGRSNTEAFF. CDR3 in DNA: TGCAGCTCTGATACAGGGAGATCGAACACTGAAGCTTTCTTT.